The rows below give T cell receptor beta chains drawn from one sample of a study of blood T cell repertoires in COVID-19. Some clones are missing from TCRdb's copy, which holds only in-frame ones; the method was immunoSEQ multiplex PCR. The sample holds tens of thousands of clones, around 90% seen once. What was sequenced was peripheral blood. The receptors come from a human donor in a cohort sampled during active COVID-19. The CDR3 runs from the conserved cysteine through the conserved F or W. D genes are given only for firm matches. A clone size is listed for some rows: how often the clone was seen (once, few, many), or a class if it is expanded.

d_gene	v_gene	abundance	len	j_gene	CDR3nt	CDR3aa
.	TRBV1	.	15	TRBJ1-4	TGCACCAGCAGCAAACGGACAGGGGGCGATGAAAAACTGTTTTTT	CTSSKRTGGDEKLFF
.	TRBV2	.	15	TRBJ1-2	TGTGCCAGCAGTGAATCCGGTACAGCAGTCTATGGCTACACCTTC	CASSESGTAVYGYTF
.	TRBV19	.	14	TRBJ1-1	TGTGCCAGTGGGGGGGGCATTTGGAACACTGAAGCTTTCTTT	CASGGGIWNTEAFF
.	TRBV7-2	.	14	TRBJ1-4	TGTGCCAGCAGCTTAAGTACAGGGCGAGAAAAACTGTTTTTT	CASSLSTGREKLFF
TRBD1	TRBV28	.	15	TRBJ1-6	TGTGCCAGCAGTTTCCCGACAGGGAGGAATTCACCCCTCCACTTT	CASSFPTGRNSPLHF
.	TRBV7-9	once	16	TRBJ2-2	TGTGCCAGCACCCCGTCCGGGATCTTAAACACCGGGGAGCTGTTTTTT	CASTPSGILNTGELFF
.	TRBV11-2	.	12	TRBJ1-1	TGTGCCAGCAGCCCCCCCCTAGGGGCGGCTTTCTTT	CASSPPLGAAFF
TRBD1	TRBV29-1	.	13	TRBJ2-5	TGCAGCGCAATCCGGGACAGACAAGAGACCCAGTACTTC	CSAIRDRQETQYF
.	TRBV19	.	12	TRBJ1-2	TGTGCCAGTAGTCACCAGAACTATGGCTACACCTTC	CASSHQNYGYTF
.	TRBV7-2	.	13	TRBJ1-4	TGTGCCAGCAGCTTCGGGACTGCTGAAAAACTGTTTTTT	CASSFGTAEKLFF
TRBD2	TRBV7-2	.	13	TRBJ2-1	TGTGCCAGCAGCCACCCGGGAGGAAATGAGCAGTTCTTC	CASSHPGGNEQFF
.	TRBV5-1	.	15	TRBJ2-5	TGCGCCAGCAGCTTGATGGGGGCGCGGATAGAGACCCAGTACTTC	CASSLMGARIETQYF
.	TRBV2	once	13	TRBJ2-3	TGTGCCACCTCGTCGGGGACTCCAGATACGCAGTATTTT	CATSSGTPDTQYF
.	TRBV7-8	.	13	TRBJ2-3	TGTGCCAGCAGCGCGGGGTGGGGAGATACGCAGTATTTT	CASSAGWGDTQYF
.	TRBV7-9	.	15	TRBJ2-5	TGTGCCAGCAGCTTAGGTGGAGTATACCAAGAGACCCAGTACTTC	CASSLGGVYQETQYF
.	TRBV7-2	.	15	TRBJ1-3	TGTGCCAGCAGCTTGCAACAGGGTTCGGGAAACACCATATATTTT	CASSLQQGSGNTIYF
.	TRBV19	.	14	TRBJ1-6	TGTGCCAGTAGTATAGAAAGGGGTAGGTCACCCCTCCACTTT	CASSIERGRSPLHF
.	TRBV10-3	once	14	TRBJ2-2	TGTGCCTCCAGGGATTCAGGAGCCTACGGGGAGCTGTTTTTT	CASRDSGAYGELFF
TRBD1	TRBV19	.	15	TRBJ1-1	TGTGCCAGCCGGACAGGGGCGTTGGAGAACACTGAAGCTTTCTTT	CASRTGALENTEAFF
TRBD1	TRBV7-2	.	14	TRBJ1-4	TGTGCCAGCAGTCGACAGGGGGTGGGTGAAAAACTGTTTTTT	CASSRQGVGEKLFF
TRBD1	TRBV28	.	15	TRBJ2-5	TGTGCCAGCAGCCTAGGGACAGGCAACCAAGAGACCCAGTACTTC	CASSLGTGNQETQYF
.	TRBV6-5	.	13	TRBJ1-2	TGTGCCAGCAGCACTTCGGGAATAGGGGGCTACACCTTC	CASSTSGIGGYTF
.	TRBV6-6	.	16	TRBJ1-5	TGTGCCAGCAGTTACTCGCAGGCGTATCTCAATCAGCCCCAGCATTTT	CASSYSQAYLNQPQHF
TRBD2	TRBV7-9	.	13	TRBJ2-5	TGTGCCAGCAGCCTAGACCTCCGGGAGGCCCAGTACTTC	CASSLDLREAQYF
.	TRBV19	.	14	TRBJ2-2	TGTGCCAGTAGTATAGGGCAAAACACCGGGGAGCTGTTTTTT	CASSIGQNTGELFF
.	TRBV5-6	.	18	TRBJ1-2	TGTGCCAGCAGCGATCCGCGCAGGGGCTCCGACACCTCCTATGGCTACACCTTC	CASSDPRRGSDTSYGYTF
.	TRBV2	.	14	TRBJ1-1	TGTGCCAGCAGTGAAGTACAGACGAACACTGAAGCTTTCTTT	CASSEVQTNTEAFF